This T cell receptor beta chain was recorded in a study of T cells in Graves' hyperthyroidism and ophthalmopathy. Study findings and constraints: Most thyroid-expanded clonotypes above 0.001 were also found in blood.

In this sample, this clonotype turned up many times. The antigen is unknown. V lost 6 bases and J lost 6, with 11 bases in between. CDR3 size: 12 residues. In making diagnoses, clinical symptoms, serum thyroxine and TRAb, thyroid ultrasound and orbital computed tomography were all used. Using about 10 ml of fresh peripheral blood, PBMCs were prepared. Researchers took RNA transcripts and amplified the TCR beta CDR3 regions from them. The HTBI primer set was used in a first-round RT-PCR of the TCR CDR3. TCRdb recomputed calls from the multiplex PCR reads with MiXCR, one row per CDR3 protein. The table includes 250,000 to 300,000 distinct CDR3 sequences, 13% detected once.

The sequenced sample was blood. V usage is TRBV12-3 or TRBV12-4 and J usage is TRBJ1-2; D possibly corresponds to TRBD1 (5 bases). The receptor was derived from a woman aged 25 to 39 with Graves' hyperthyroidism that later progressed to Graves' ophthalmopathy. The CDR3 DNA reads TGTGCCAGCAGCCGCGGGGGAGATGGCTACACCTTC. Translation gives CASSRGGDGYTF.